These 21 T cell receptor beta chains share one sample of origin, sequenced in a study of T cells in Graves' hyperthyroidism and ophthalmopathy (dated by TCRdb to about 2019). The library came from multiplex PCR. The sequencing machine was an Illumina HiSeq 2000. Amplification of TCR beta CDR3 regions was carried out from RNA transcripts. For the first round of RT-PCR on the TCR CDR3, the HTBI primer set was used together with the Qiagen OneStep RT-PCR kit. TCRdb reran the public reads through fastp at Q25 and MiXCR, keeping productive beta chains. Rows matching on CDR3 protein sequence are summarized as one entry with the most common DNA and genes. The sample table contains hundreds of thousands of distinct CDR3 sequences; only one count was recorded for 15% to 20% of them. The ten largest clones take up about 3.8% of the sample. The sequencing sample was made of blood. These receptors originate from a woman aged 30 to 39 with Graves' hyperthyroidism.

This clonotype was observed at least ten times. This chain links TRBV6-1 with TRBJ2-7; weak D call: TRBD2 (5 bases). Between the trimmed V and J ends, which lost 1 base and 3 bases, there was a span of 10 bases. The germline V gene has CDR1 MNHNS and CDR2 SASEGT. The CDR3 totals 14 residues. The DNA for the CDR3 is TGTGCCAGCAGTGAAGGGCCTAGCAGCTACGAGCAGTACTTC. Protein product: CASSEGPSSYEQYF.

This clonotype was found many times. The rearrangement joins TRBV12-3 or TRBV12-4 to TRBJ1-1, with 7 bases fitting TRBD1. The CDR3 contains 15 residues. V shed 6 bases and J 0 bases; nucleotides not matched to a gene: 7. The CDR3 here is CASRGKGQMNTEAFF. The CDR3 coding sequence is TGTGCCAGCAGAGGCAAGGGACAGATGAACACTGAAGCTTTCTTT.

The chain has TRBV20-1 and TRBJ2-7, with D possibly being TRBD1 (5 bases). Germline V gene data show CDR1 as DFQATT and CDR2 as SNEGSKA (reference sequence). The CDR3 loop spans 13 amino acids. Trimming pared 5 bases from V and 0 bases from J, leaving 11 bases between. The CDR3 spells CSALGLRSYEQYF. CDR3 in DNA: TGCAGTGCTTTGGGGCTCCGCTCCTACGAGCAGTACTTC.

Ten or more counts support this clonotype. V gene TRBV29-1 combines with J gene TRBJ2-1; possibly TRBD1 or TRBD2 for D (6 bases each). The CDR3 length is 14 residues. The germline V and J ends were trimmed by 7 bases and 8 bases, with 21 bases remaining between them. Germline CDR1 and CDR2: SQVTM and ANQGSEA. Here the CDR3 reads CSGKRTGRMDEQFF. The CDR3 DNA is TGCAGCGGGAAGCGTACAGGGAGGATGGATGAGCAGTTCTTC.

This clonotype was seen a few times. The chain couples TRBV25-1 to TRBJ1-5; the D gene is possibly TRBD1 (5 bases). This CDR3 has 14 amino acids. Per the germline V gene, CDR1 is MGHDK and CDR2 is SYGVNS. The V end lost 7 bases, the J end lost 7 bases, and 17 bases lay between the germline ends. CDR3 loop: CASKGSGAWQPQHF. Here the CDR3 DNA reads TGTGCCAGCAAGGGGAGCGGGGCTTGGCAGCCCCAGCATTTT. Combining the CDR3 with reference TRBV25-1 and TRBJ1-5 gives the whole variable domain EADIYQTPRYLVIGTGKKITLECSQTMGHDKMYWYQQDPGMELHLIHYSYGVNSTEKGDLSSESTVSRIRTEHFPLTLESARPSHTSQYLCASKGSGAWQPQHFGDGTRLSIL.

This clonotype was seen a handful of times. J is TRBJ1-4 and V is TRBV20-1, with 7 nucleotides matching TRBD1. Germline V gene lookup returns CDR1 DFQATT and CDR2 SNEGSKA (reference sequence). The V and J ends lost 6 bases and 6 bases, in that order; junction bases with no gene match: 4. The CDR3 is 12 residues long. DNA for the CDR3: TGCAGTGCCGCCGGACAGGATGAAAAACTGTTTTTT. It encodes CSAAGQDEKLFF.

This clonotype was seen at least ten times. V is TRBV6-5 and J is TRBJ2-7, with TRBD1 matching 7 bases. CDR1 is MNHEY and CDR2 is SVGAGI in the germline V gene. J was trimmed by 3 bases and V by 0 bases; bases with no gene match: 5. This CDR3 comprises 15 residues. The CDR3 here is CASSYSQGQNYEQYF. CDR3 nucleotide sequence: TGTGCCAGCAGTTACTCCCAGGGACAGAACTACGAGCAGTACTTC.

The chain is built from TRBV7-9 and TRBJ2-3; D possibly uses TRBD1 or TRBD2 (5 bases each). Germline V lookup: CDR1 SEHNR, CDR2 FQNEAQ (reference sequence). The CDR3 covers 16 residues. The V end was cut by 0 bases, the J end by 2 bases, with 12 bases between. The CDR3 region has the DNA TGTGCCAGCAGCTTAGCGGGGCTAGCCTACACAGATACGCAGTATTTT. Its translation is CASSLAGLAYTDTQYF.

In this sample, this clonotype turned up many times. CDR3 coding DNA: TGCAGTGCTAGGGGGGGTGGACAGCCCCAGCATTTT. Protein product: CSARGGGQPQHF. The chain joins TRBV20-1 to TRBJ1-5; tentative D call: TRBD1 (5 bases). This CDR3 region has 12 residues. V was shortened by 3 bases and J by 7 bases, with 10 bases between the two germline ends. Germline values: CDR1 DFQATT, CDR2 SNEGSKA (reference sequence).

This clonotype was recorded many times. The rearrangement joins TRBV5-6 to TRBJ2-7, with unresolved D. Germline CDR1 reads SGHDT; CDR2 reads YYEEEE. Between the trimmed V and J ends, which lost 2 bases and 3 bases, there was a span of 12 bases. The length of the CDR3 is 14 residues. The CDR3: CASSLGLGSYEQYF. The CDR3 region has the DNA TGTGCCAGCAGCTTAGGCTTGGGCAGCTACGAGCAGTACTTC.

This clonotype was seen only a few times. One end of the junction varies from germline; a read error may be responsible. The chain links TRBV20-1 to TRBJ1-2; D ambiguous. The CDR3 is 9 amino acids. Per germline, CDR1 DFQATT and CDR2 SNEGSKA (reference sequence). The CDR3 loop reads CSAGGWIPF. Here the CDR3 DNA reads TGCAGTGCAGGAGGGTGGATTCCCTTC.

This clonotype was detected many times. J is TRBJ2-7 and V is TRBV20-1; D call uncertain. The CDR3 contains 13 residues. Germline assignment: CDR1 DFQATT and CDR2 SNEGSKA (reference sequence). The V and J ends lost 0 bases and 4 bases respectively, with 10 bases between them. The CDR3 loop reads CSAREHTRYEQYF. The CDR3 coding sequence is TGCAGTGCTAGAGAACACACAAGGTACGAGCAGTACTTC.

This clonotype appeared many times. This chain joins TRBV7-9 and TRBJ2-7; 9 bases agree with TRBD1. The germline V gene encodes CDR1 SEHNR and CDR2 FQNEAQ (reference sequence). Trimming took 8 bases from V and 4 from J; bases not matched to a gene: 9. The CDR3 extends over 14 amino acids. CDR3 bases: TGTGCCAGCGGTCGGACAGGGGCGGCGTACGAGCAGTACTTC. Translating it yields CASGRTGAAYEQYF.

There are many counts of this clonotype. This chain uses TRBV7-3 with TRBJ1-1; D may be TRBD1 (5 bases). This CDR3 is built from 14 residues. CDR1 and CDR2 from the germline V gene are SGHTA and FQGTGA. The germline V and J ends were trimmed by 2 bases and 3 bases, with 10 bases remaining between them. The CDR3 loop reads CASSLFRVDTEAFF. The CDR3 DNA follows: TGTGCCAGCAGCTTATTCAGGGTGGACACTGAAGCTTTCTTT.

This clonotype turned up a few times. V is TRBV10-3 and J is TRBJ1-5; D unresolved. This CDR3 is 12 amino acids long. Germline assignment: CDR1 ENHRY and CDR2 SYGVKD. V lost 2 bases, J lost 7 bases, and 6 bases lay in between. CDR3 coding DNA: TGTGCCATCAGTGAGCTAAACCAGCCCCAGCATTTT. It is translated as CAISELNQPQHF.

This clonotype has only a few counts. The V and J genes are TRBV9 and TRBJ2-1; D is unclear. Per germline, CDR1 SGDLS and CDR2 YYNGEE. This CDR3 contains 12 residues. Trimming pared 2 bases from V and 8 bases from J, leaving 8 bases between. The CDR3 is CASSVGSYEQFF. CDR3 DNA: TGTGCCAGCAGCGTCGGCTCCTATGAGCAGTTCTTC.

This clonotype was seen at least ten times. This chain links TRBV5-1 with TRBJ2-3; maybe TRBD1 (6 bases). V was trimmed by 8 bases and J by 2 bases, leaving 15 bases between them. The CDR3 extends over 14 amino acids. The germline gives CDR1 SGHRS, CDR2 YFSETQ. The CDR3 nucleotides are TGCGCCAGTACAAAAGGACAGACCACAGATACGCAGTATTTT. Translation: CASTKGQTTDTQYF.

This clonotype was recorded many times. The V call is TRBV27, the J call TRBJ1-1; perhaps TRBD1 as D (6 bases). The CDR3 has 13 amino acids. Trimming left V 3 bases short and J 4 bases short, with 9 bases between. Germline-derived CDR1 and CDR2 are MNHEY and SMNVEV (reference sequence). DNA of the CDR3: TGTGCCAGCAGTTTGGGGGCGCTCACTGAAGCTTTCTTT. Amino acid sequence: CASSLGALTEAFF.

This clonotype was counted a few times. The CDR3 region is CASKGTELAGFGETQYF. The CDR3 coding sequence is TGTGCCAGCAAGGGAACAGAACTAGCGGGATTTGGAGAGACCCAGTACTTC. This rearrangement joins TRBV28 to TRBJ2-5; TRBD2 matches at 10 bases. With 7 bases clipped from V and 4 bases from J, the junction kept 15 bases outside the gene matches. CDR3 length: 17 residues. Looked up from germline, CDR1 is MDHEN and CDR2 is SYDVKM.

CDR3 sequence: CASSPAMGAPLRETQYF. The CDR3 nucleotides read TGTGCCAGCTCACCCGCAATGGGGGCGCCATTAAGGGAGACCCAGTACTTC. This chain connects TRBV18 to TRBJ2-5; D is possibly TRBD1 (6 bases). Germline lookup yields CDR1 KGHSH and CDR2 LQKENI. The CDR3 spans 17 residues. Trimming shortened V by 3 bases and J by 5 bases, and 22 bases separated the two germline ends.

V and J are TRBV6-2 or TRBV6-3 and TRBJ2-6, with 7 bases lining up with TRBD2. Germline V CDR1 and CDR2: MNHEY, SVGEGT. CDR3 length equals 20 residues. V lost 3 bases to trimming and J lost 0 bases; unmatched junction nucleotides: 14. CDR3 sequence: CASSYLGSAGTRSGANVLTF. CDR3 sequence (DNA): TGTGCCAGCAGTTATCTTGGCTCAGCGGGAACTCGCTCTGGGGCCAACGTCCTGACTTTC.